Detailed here is one T cell receptor (beta chain). Its antigen is not identified. This sample was included in a study of monozygotic twins with cystic fibrosis. V was cut by 2 bases and J by 2 bases, with 11 bases left in between. In germline, CDR1 is SGHTA, CDR2 FQGNSA. This CDR3 comprises 15 residues. Study results and limitations: Shared CDR3 numbers were not associated with age, concordance or severity.

TCRdb's table, derived via immunoSEQ multiplex PCR, lists solely in-frame clones and lacks some. This table has about 9,600 clones, 90% to 95% appearing once. The chain joins TRBV7-2 to TRBJ2-3, with a weak D call TRBD2 (5 bases). The source of this sequence is a boy younger than 10 with cystic fibrosis. The sequenced sample was blood. This CDR3 is CASSLQTIHTDTQYF. The DNA of the CDR3 is TGTGCCAGCAGCTTACAGACTATCCACACAGATACGCAGTATTTT. Together with reference TRBV7-2 and TRBJ2-3, the CDR3 gives the full variable domain: GAGVSQSPSNKVTEKGKDVELRCDPISGHTALYWYRQSLGQGLEFLIYFQGNSAPDKSGLPSDRFSAERTGGSVSTLTIQRTQQEDSAVYLCASSLQTIHTDTQYFGPGTRLTVL.